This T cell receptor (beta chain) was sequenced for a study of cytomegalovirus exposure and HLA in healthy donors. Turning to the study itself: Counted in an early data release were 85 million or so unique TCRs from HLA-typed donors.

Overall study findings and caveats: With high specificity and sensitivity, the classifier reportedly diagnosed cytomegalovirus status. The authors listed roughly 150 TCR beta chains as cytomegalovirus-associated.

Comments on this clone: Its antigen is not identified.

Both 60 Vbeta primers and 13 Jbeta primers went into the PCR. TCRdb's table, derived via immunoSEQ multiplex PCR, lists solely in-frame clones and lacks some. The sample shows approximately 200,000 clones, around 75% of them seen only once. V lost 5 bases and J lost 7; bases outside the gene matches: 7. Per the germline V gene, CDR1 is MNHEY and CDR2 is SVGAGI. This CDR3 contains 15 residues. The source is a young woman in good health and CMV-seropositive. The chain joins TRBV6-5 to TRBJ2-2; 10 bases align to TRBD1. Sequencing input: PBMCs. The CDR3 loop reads CASSPWTGGGGELFF. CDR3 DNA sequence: TGTGCCAGCAGTCCTTGGACAGGGGGTGGCGGGGAGCTGTTTTTT.